This TCR beta chain was found in a study of blood T cell repertoires in COVID-19. The wider study: Some COVID-19 samples were acute and others convalescent; all came from the United States, Italy and Spain. Nucleic acid was either cDNA or gDNA, and it came from T cells, B-cell-depleted T cells, or PBMCs.

Original data processing: Reference gene primer amplification gave nucleated cell count estimates. The table came from immunoSEQ multiplex PCR; TCRdb's copy has only in-frame clones and leaves some out. V and J calls and clone size follow that table, whereas D and trimming were derived from the DNA. The sample lists around 140,000 clones; about 79% were seen once. The TCR was taken from a woman over 75 with active or convalescent COVID-19. Material: peripheral blood.

CDR3 amino acids: CASSEGITGGYDYGYTF. In nucleotides, the CDR3 is TGTGCCAGCAGTGAAGGGATCACAGGGGGCTACGACTATGGCTACACCTTC. The rearrangement uses TRBV6-1 and TRBJ1-2, with 9 nucleotides matching TRBD1. V shed 1 base, J shed 3 bases, and the junction held 9 bases outside the gene matches. Germline V gene lookup returns CDR1 MNHNS and CDR2 SASEGT. The CDR3 has 17 residues.